These 26 T cell receptor beta chains came from one sample sequenced in a study of spatial heterogeneity in lung cancer. A single record per CDR3 protein comes from TCRdb applying MiXCR to the 5' RACE reads. The sample yields over 45,000 distinct CDR3 sequences, roughly 5% seen once. Stated time point: sample taken at primary tumor resection. Extraction of whole RNA from tumor, nontumor lung or frozen PBMC preceded unsorted sequencing. The source was PBMCs, collected at surgery. Receptor source: a male donor with early-stage non-small cell lung cancer.

This clonotype was recorded many times. The chain couples TRBV28 to TRBJ1-5; D might be TRBD1 (6 bases). CDR1 is MDHEN and CDR2 is SYDVKM in the germline V gene. V shed 2 bases and J shed 2 bases, with 13 bases lying between them. This CDR3 is built from 16 residues. The CDR3 sequence is CASSLEPRTGNQPQHF. Written as DNA, the CDR3 is TGTGCCAGCAGTTTAGAGCCACGGACAGGCAATCAGCCCCAGCATTTT.

This clonotype has at least ten counts. The genes are TRBV7-9 and TRBJ1-1; maybe TRBD1 (5 bases). Trimming pared 5 bases from V and 5 bases from J, leaving 18 bases between. Germline values: CDR1 SEHNR, CDR2 FQNEAQ (reference sequence). This CDR3 comprises 15 residues. CDR3 bases: TGTGCCAGCAGCCAAATGCGGGGGGATAGTACTGAAGCTTTCTTT. It yields the protein CASSQMRGDSTEAFF.

This clonotype was recorded at least ten times. The V call is TRBV25-1, the J call TRBJ2-1; TRBD2 is a possible D gene (6 bases). V was trimmed by 4 bases and J by 7 bases, leaving 14 bases between them. This CDR3 is built from 14 residues. Germline CDR1 is MGHDK and CDR2 is SYGVNS. The CDR3 nucleotides read TGTGCCAGCAGTGCCAGAAGCCGGGGGAATGAGCAGTTCTTC. The encoded protein is CASSARSRGNEQFF.

This clonotype was observed at least ten times. The chain joins TRBV11-2 to TRBJ2-7; D gene unclear. The CDR3 loop spans 14 amino acids. The V and J ends lost 5 bases and 0 bases respectively, with 11 bases between them. Germline V CDR1 and CDR2: SGHAT, FQNNGV. The CDR3 spells CASSISAYSYEQYF. DNA of the CDR3: TGTGCCAGCAGCATAAGCGCTTACTCCTACGAGCAGTACTTC. The variable domain in full, with the rest retrieved from reference TRBV11-2 and TRBJ2-7, is EAGVAQSPRYKIIEKRQSVAFWCNPISGHATLYWYQQILGQGPKLLIQFQNNGVVDDSQLPKDRFSAERLKGVDSTLKIQPAKLEDSAVYLCASSISAYSYEQYFGPGTRLTVT.

In its sample, this clonotype was seen many times. The chain links TRBV3-1 to TRBJ2-2; no reliable D call. This CDR3 has 14 residues. Germline V gene sequence: CDR1 LGHDT, CDR2 YNNKEL (reference sequence). The V end lost 6 bases, the J end lost 1 base, and 9 bases lay between the germline ends. CDR3 loop: CASRRSRNTGELFF. DNA for the CDR3: TGTGCCAGCAGACGATCTCGGAACACCGGGGAGCTGTTTTTT. The full variable domain, its missing parts supplied by reference TRBV3-1 and TRBJ2-2, is DTAVSQTPKYLVTQMGNDKSIKCEQNLGHDTMYWYKQDSKKFLKIMFSYNNKELIINETVPNRFSPKSPDKAHLNLHINSLELGDSAVYFCASRRSRNTGELFFGEGSRLTVL.

There are many counts of this clonotype. The V gene is TRBV5-6, the J gene TRBJ2-7; D perhaps matches TRBD1 (5 bases). V was shortened by 1 base and J by 2 bases, with 7 bases between the two germline ends. Germline V gene data show CDR1 as SGHDT and CDR2 as YYEEEE. The CDR3 runs 13 residues. This CDR3 is CASSLKGAYEQYF. The CDR3 DNA sequence: TGTGCCAGCAGCTTGAAAGGGGCCTACGAGCAGTACTTC.

The chain joins TRBV5-1 to TRBJ2-7; no clear D gene. Trimming cost V 0 bases and J 9 bases, with 7 bases left between them. Germline assignment: CDR1 SGHRS and CDR2 YFSETQ. The CDR3 spans 11 residues. The CDR3 is CASSLERVQYF. CDR3 bases: TGCGCCAGCAGCTTGGAACGGGTGCAGTACTTC.

The chain joins TRBV20-1 to TRBJ2-3; D unresolved. Germline V gives CDR1 DFQATT, CDR2 SNEGSKA (reference sequence). The CDR3 consists of 15 residues. V was cut by 3 bases and J by 1 base, with 14 bases left in between. The CDR3 region is CSASPLRAGTDTQYF. CDR3 bases: TGCAGTGCTAGCCCCCTTCGGGCAGGCACAGATACGCAGTATTTT.

This clonotype has at least ten counts. The chain has TRBV28 and TRBJ1-6, with a tentative D call TRBD1 (5 bases). Germline lookup yields CDR1 MDHEN and CDR2 SYDVKM. V dropped 10 bases and J dropped 6 bases, with 13 bases sitting between them. The CDR3 loop spans 13 amino acids. CDR3 sequence: CATSGTANSPLHF. The CDR3 coding sequence is TGTGCCACCTCCGGGACCGCTAATTCACCCCTCCACTTT.

This clonotype was seen many times. This chain links TRBV28 with TRBJ2-5, with 7 bases matching TRBD1. Looked up from germline, CDR1 is MDHEN and CDR2 is SYDVKM. Trimming took 5 bases from V and 6 from J; bases not matched to a gene: 9. The CDR3 has 14 residues. The CDR3 spells CASSRGNRGQTQYF. The DNA of the CDR3 is TGTGCCAGCAGTCGAGGGAACAGGGGACAGACCCAGTACTTC.

This clonotype was seen at least ten times. The chain combines TRBV6-2 or TRBV6-3 with TRBJ2-7; D is ambiguous. Germline values: CDR1 MNHEY, CDR2 SVGEGT. The length of the CDR3 is 18 residues. Trimming removed 0 bases from V and 1 base from J, with 19 bases in between. CDR3 protein: CASSYSSSRRGGSYEQYF. For the CDR3, the DNA is TGTGCCAGCAGTTACTCGAGCTCCAGGCGAGGTGGGTCCTACGAGCAGTACTTC.

This clonotype was seen repeatedly, ten times or more. This chain uses TRBV29-1 with TRBJ2-7; D remains ambiguous. This CDR3 is built from 11 residues. Trimming stripped 4 bases from V and 3 bases from J, with 7 bases between. CDR1 is SQVTM, CDR2 ANQGSEA, per germline. CDR3 nucleotide sequence: TGCAGCGTTGTACAGCACTACGAGCAGTACTTC. Protein: CSVVQHYEQYF.

This clonotype was seen many times. The chain uses TRBV28 and TRBJ2-7; no clear D gene. The V end was cut by 6 bases, the J end by 3 bases, with 12 bases between. Germline lookup yields CDR1 MDHEN and CDR2 SYDVKM. The CDR3 has 13 amino acids. The CDR3 coding sequence is TGTGCCAGCAGCCGGTCGCTTGACTACGAGCAGTACTTC. Translation gives CASSRSLDYEQYF.

The J gene is TRBJ1-2, the V gene TRBV1. TRBV1 constitutes a pseudogene. The CDR3 sequence is 13 residues long. CDR3 protein: CTSSQGPGPGYTF. As DNA, the CDR3 is TGCACCAGCAGCCAAGGGCCGGGGCCCGGCTACACCTTC.

This clonotype has ten or more counts. The chain uses TRBV28 and TRBJ1-2; a weak D match, TRBD1 (5 bases). The CDR3 is 12 amino acids. Germline V gene lookup returns CDR1 MDHEN and CDR2 SYDVKM. Deletions cut 3 bases from V and 5 bases from J, with 7 bases between. This CDR3 reads CASSFGGYGYTF. CDR3 sequence (DNA): TGTGCCAGCAGTTTTGGGGGATATGGCTACACCTTC.

This clonotype came up many times. The chain employs TRBV7-3 and TRBJ1-1, with 8 bases that match TRBD1. V was pared by 6 bases and J by 4 bases, with 7 bases of the junction left unmatched. Germline CDR1 reads SGHTA; CDR2 reads FQGTGA. CDR3 length: 14 residues. The CDR3 nucleotides are TGTGCCAGCAGTTGGACAGGGAAGAGCACTGAAGCTTTCTTT. This encodes CASSWTGKSTEAFF. The whole variable domain, filled in from reference TRBV7-3 and TRBJ1-1, reads GAGVSQTPSNKVTEKGKYVELRCDPISGHTALYWYRQSLGQGPEFLIYFQGTGAADDSGLPNDRFFAVRPEGSVSTLKIQRTERGDSAVYLCASSWTGKSTEAFFGQGTRLTVV.

This clonotype was seen many times. This chain joins TRBV10-3 and TRBJ2-3; D not certain. V lost 2 bases, J lost 6 bases, and 9 bases lay in between. From germline, CDR1 is ENHRY and CDR2 SYGVKD. CDR3 length equals 13 residues. Here the CDR3 reads CAISEPYADTQYF. Written as DNA, the CDR3 is TGTGCCATCAGTGAGCCGTACGCGGATACGCAGTATTTT.

This clonotype has at least ten counts. CDR3 in DNA: TGTGCCAGCAGCTTCGGACTAGCGGGGTTCGAGCAGTTCTTC. Protein sequence: CASSFGLAGFEQFF. The chain has TRBV5-8 and TRBJ2-1; 12 bases are shared with TRBD2. This CDR3 is 14 amino acids long. Germline CDR1 and CDR2: SGHTS and YDEGEE. Trimming took 2 bases from V and 10 from J; bases not matched to a gene: 4.

Ten or more counts support this clonotype. The CDR3 region is CASSLAGGADEKLFF. CDR3 DNA: TGTGCCAGCAGTTTAGCCGGCGGGGCGGATGAAAAACTGTTTTTT. The chain links TRBV12-3 or TRBV12-4 to TRBJ1-4, with D maybe TRBD1 (5 bases). CDR3 size: 15 residues. The V end was cut by 0 bases, the J end by 6 bases, with 11 bases between.

This clonotype has ten or more counts. The chain carries TRBV20-1 and TRBJ2-3; D might be TRBD2 (6 bases). Germline-derived CDR1 and CDR2 are DFQATT and SNEGSKA (reference sequence). This CDR3 has 14 residues. Trimming took 3 bases from V and 1 from J, leaving 11 bases between them. CDR3 DNA sequence: TGCAGTGCTAGCGGGAGATTGGGCACAGATACGCAGTATTTT. Translating gives CSASGRLGTDTQYF.

The sample holds many counts of this clonotype. CDR3 region: CSVEGGRSGSNEQYF. The CDR3 DNA sequence: TGCAGCGTCGAGGGAGGGCGGAGCGGGAGTAACGAGCAGTACTTC. The gene calls are TRBV29-1 and TRBJ2-7; 8 positions agree with TRBD2. Trimming at V came to 6 bases and at J to 5 bases, leaving 15 bases not matched to a gene. Looked up from germline, CDR1 is SQVTM and CDR2 is ANQGSEA. The CDR3 covers 15 residues.

This clonotype was counted ten times or more. This rearrangement joins TRBV10-3 to TRBJ2-1; D is unresolved. CDR1 ENHRY and CDR2 SYGVKD come from the germline V gene. The CDR3 runs to 14 residues. The V end was cut by 9 bases, the J end by 0 bases, with 12 bases between. The CDR3 sequence is CAMAAVNSYNEQFF. The CDR3 DNA sequence: TGTGCCATGGCGGCGGTAAACTCCTACAATGAGCAGTTCTTC.

This clonotype was observed at least ten times. The V call is TRBV5-1, the J call TRBJ2-3; the D gene could be TRBD1 or TRBD2 (5 bases each). The CDR3 runs 14 residues. Per the germline V gene, CDR1 is SGHRS and CDR2 is YFSETQ. Trimming pared 4 bases from V and 1 base from J, leaving 10 bases between. The CDR3 reads CASSPGRGTDTQYF. In nucleotides, the CDR3 is TGCGCCAGCAGCCCGGGACGAGGCACAGATACGCAGTATTTT.

The sample holds many counts of this clonotype. J is TRBJ2-4 and V is TRBV7-2, with D perhaps being TRBD1 or TRBD2 (5 bases each). Per germline, CDR1 SGHTA and CDR2 FQGNSA. CDR3 length: 15 residues. V was clipped by 5 bases and J by 5 bases, with 16 bases between them. In DNA, the CDR3 is TGTGCCAGCAGCCGTGGGGGAGTCGGAGAAAACATTCAGTACTTC. It is translated as CASSRGGVGENIQYF.

This clonotype was observed many times. V usage is TRBV4-1 and J usage is TRBJ2-3; 12 bases map to TRBD1. Germline trimming cut 0 bases from V and 5 bases from J; bases unmatched to any gene: 9. Germline V gene lookup returns CDR1 MGHRA and CDR2 YSYEKL. The CDR3 is made up of 18 amino acids. The CDR3 DNA is TGCGCCAGCAGCCAAGATGGCGGGGACAGGGGGCAGGTAGATACGCAGTATTTT. This codes for CASSQDGGDRGQVDTQYF.

This clonotype was observed at least ten times. This chain connects TRBV18 to TRBJ2-3, with 9 bases identical to TRBD1. The CDR3 has 15 amino acids. Germline CDR1 and CDR2: KGHSH and LQKENI. J was trimmed by 5 bases and V by 6 bases; bases with no gene match: 9. In DNA form, the CDR3 reads TGTGCCAGCTCGTCCGGGACAGGGCCGATAGATACGCAGTATTTT. Translation gives CASSSGTGPIDTQYF.